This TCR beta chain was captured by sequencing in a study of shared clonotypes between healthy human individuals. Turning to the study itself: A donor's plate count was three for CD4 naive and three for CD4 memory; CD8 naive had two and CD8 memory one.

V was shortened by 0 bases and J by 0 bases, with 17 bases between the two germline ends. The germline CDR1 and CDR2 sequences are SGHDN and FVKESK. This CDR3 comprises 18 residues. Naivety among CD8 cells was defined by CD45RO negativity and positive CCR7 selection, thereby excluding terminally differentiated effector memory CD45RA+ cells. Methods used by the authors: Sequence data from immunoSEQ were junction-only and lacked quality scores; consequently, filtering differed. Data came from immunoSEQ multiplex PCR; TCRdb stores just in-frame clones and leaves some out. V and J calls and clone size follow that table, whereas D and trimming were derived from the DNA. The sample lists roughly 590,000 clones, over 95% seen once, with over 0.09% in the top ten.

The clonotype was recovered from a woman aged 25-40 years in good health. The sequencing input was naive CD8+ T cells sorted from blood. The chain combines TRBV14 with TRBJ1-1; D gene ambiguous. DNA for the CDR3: TGTGCCAGCAGCCAAGATCATCTGTGGCAGCTAATGAACACTGAAGCTTTCTTT. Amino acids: CASSQDHLWQLMNTEAFF.